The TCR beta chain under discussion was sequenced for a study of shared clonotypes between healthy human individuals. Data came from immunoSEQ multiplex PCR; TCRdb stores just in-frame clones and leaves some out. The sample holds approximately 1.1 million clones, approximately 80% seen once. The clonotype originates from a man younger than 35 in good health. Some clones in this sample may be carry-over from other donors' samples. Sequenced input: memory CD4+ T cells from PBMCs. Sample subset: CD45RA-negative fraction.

CDR3 sequence: CASSLAAGLYTDTQYF. The CDR3 nucleotides are TGTGCCAGCAGCTTGGCGGCGGGACTTTACACAGATACGCAGTATTTT. The rearrangement joins TRBV5-4 to TRBJ2-3; the D gene is possibly TRBD2 (6 bases). V was pared by 0 bases and J by 2 bases, with 13 bases between. CDR3 length: 16 residues. In germline, CDR1 is SGHNT, CDR2 YYREEE (reference sequence).